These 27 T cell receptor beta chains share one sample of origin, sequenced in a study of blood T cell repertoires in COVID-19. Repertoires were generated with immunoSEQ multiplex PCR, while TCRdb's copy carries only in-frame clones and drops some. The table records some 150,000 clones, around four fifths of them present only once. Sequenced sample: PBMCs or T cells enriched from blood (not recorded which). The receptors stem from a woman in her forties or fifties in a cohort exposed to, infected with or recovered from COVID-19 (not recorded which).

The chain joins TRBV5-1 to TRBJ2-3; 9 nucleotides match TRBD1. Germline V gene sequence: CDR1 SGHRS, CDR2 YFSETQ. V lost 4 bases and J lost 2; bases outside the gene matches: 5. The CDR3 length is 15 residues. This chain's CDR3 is CASSRGTGNTDTQYF. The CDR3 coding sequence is TGCGCCAGCAGCCGGGGGACAGGGAACACAGATACGCAGTATTTT.

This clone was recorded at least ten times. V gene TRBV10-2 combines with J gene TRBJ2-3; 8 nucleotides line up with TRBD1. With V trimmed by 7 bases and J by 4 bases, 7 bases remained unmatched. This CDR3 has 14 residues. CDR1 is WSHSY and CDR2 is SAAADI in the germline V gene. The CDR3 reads CASKDREFSDTQYF. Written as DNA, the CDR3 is TGCGCCAGCAAGGACAGGGAGTTTTCAGATACGCAGTATTTT.

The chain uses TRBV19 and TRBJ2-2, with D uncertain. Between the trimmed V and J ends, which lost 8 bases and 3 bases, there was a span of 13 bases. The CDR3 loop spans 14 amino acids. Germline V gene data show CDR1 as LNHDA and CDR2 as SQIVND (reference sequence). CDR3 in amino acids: CASCGPWDTGELFF. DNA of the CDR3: TGTGCCAGTTGTGGGCCATGGGACACCGGGGAGCTGTTTTTT.

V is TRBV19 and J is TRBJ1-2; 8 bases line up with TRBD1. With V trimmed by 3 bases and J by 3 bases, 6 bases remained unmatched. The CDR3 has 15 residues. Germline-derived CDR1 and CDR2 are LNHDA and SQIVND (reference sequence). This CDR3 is CASSMGATGDYGYTF. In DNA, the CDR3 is TGTGCCAGTAGTATGGGGGCGACAGGGGACTATGGCTACACCTTC.

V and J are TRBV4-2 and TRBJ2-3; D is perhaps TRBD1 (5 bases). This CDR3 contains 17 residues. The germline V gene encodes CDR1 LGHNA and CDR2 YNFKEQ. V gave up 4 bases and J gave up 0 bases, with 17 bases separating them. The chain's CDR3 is CASSPTPSAGSTDTQYF. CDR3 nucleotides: TGTGCCAGCAGCCCAACCCCCTCAGCAGGGAGCACAGATACGCAGTATTTT.

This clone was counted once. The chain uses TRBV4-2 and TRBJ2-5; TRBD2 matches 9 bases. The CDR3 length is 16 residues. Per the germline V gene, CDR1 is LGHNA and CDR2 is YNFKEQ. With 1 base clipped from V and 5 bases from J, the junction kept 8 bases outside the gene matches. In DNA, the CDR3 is TGTGCCAGCAGCCAAGCTTCGCGGGAGGGCTGGGAGACCCAGTACTTC. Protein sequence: CASSQASREGWETQYF.

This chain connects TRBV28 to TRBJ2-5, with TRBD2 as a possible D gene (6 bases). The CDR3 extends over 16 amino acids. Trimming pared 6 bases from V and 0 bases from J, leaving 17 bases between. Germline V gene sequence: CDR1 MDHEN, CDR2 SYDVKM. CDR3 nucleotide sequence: TGTGCCAGCAGCATCGGGACTGGGGGGTACCAAGAGACCCAGTACTTC. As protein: CASSIGTGGYQETQYF.

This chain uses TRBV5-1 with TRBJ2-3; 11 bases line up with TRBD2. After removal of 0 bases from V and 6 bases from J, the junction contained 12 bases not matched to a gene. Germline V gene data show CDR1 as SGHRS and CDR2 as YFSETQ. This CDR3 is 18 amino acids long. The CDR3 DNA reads TGCGCCAGCAGCTTGGGTGGTAGCGGGGGGGCCAAGCGGGATACGCAGTATTTT. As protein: CASSLGGSGGAKRDTQYF.

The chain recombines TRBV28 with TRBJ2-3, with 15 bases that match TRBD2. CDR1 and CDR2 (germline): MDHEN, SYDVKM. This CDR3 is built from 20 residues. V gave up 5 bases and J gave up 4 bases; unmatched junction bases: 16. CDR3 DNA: TGTGCCAGCAGTCTACAATCAACCGGGACTAGCGGGGGGCGGGCAGATACGCAGTATTTT. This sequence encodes CASSLQSTGTSGGRADTQYF.

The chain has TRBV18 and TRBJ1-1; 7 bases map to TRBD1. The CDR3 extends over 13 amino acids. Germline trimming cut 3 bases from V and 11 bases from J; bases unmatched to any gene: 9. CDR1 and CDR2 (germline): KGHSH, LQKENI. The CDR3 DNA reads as TGTGCCAGCTCACCGGACAGGATGGGTTTGGCTTTCTTT. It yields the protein CASSPDRMGLAFF.

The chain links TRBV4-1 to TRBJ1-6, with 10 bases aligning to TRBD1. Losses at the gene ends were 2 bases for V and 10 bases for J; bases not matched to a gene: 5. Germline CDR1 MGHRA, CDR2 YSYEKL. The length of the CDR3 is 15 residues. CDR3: CASSQRGQGNSPLHF. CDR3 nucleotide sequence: TGCGCCAGCAGCCAACGGGGACAGGGGAACTCACCCCTCCACTTT.

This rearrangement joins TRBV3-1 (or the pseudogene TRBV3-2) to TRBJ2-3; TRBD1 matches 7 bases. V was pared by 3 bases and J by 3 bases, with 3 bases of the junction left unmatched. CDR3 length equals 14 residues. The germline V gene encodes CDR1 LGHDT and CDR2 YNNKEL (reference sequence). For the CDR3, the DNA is TGTGCCAGCAGCCAGGCGACAGGGACAGATACGCAGTATTTT. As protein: CASSQATGTDTQYF.

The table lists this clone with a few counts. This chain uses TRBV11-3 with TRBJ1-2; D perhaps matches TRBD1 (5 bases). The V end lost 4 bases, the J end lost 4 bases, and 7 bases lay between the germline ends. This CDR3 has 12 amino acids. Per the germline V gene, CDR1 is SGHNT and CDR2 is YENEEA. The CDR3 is CASSSQGYGYTF. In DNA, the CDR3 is TGTGCCAGCAGCTCGCAGGGCTATGGCTACACCTTC.

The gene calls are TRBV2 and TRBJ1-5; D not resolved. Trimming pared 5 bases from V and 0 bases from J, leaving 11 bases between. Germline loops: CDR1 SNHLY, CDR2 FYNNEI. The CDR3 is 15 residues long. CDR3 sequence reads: CASSRRGYSNQPQHF. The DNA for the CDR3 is TGTGCCAGCAGTCGTCGAGGGTATAGCAATCAGCCCCAGCATTTT.

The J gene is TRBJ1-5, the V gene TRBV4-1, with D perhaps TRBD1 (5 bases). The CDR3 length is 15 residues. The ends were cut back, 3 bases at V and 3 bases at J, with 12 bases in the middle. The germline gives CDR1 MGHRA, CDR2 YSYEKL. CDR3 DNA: TGCGCCAGCAGCCAGCAGACAGACACCAATCAGCCCCAGCATTTT. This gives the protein CASSQQTDTNQPQHF.

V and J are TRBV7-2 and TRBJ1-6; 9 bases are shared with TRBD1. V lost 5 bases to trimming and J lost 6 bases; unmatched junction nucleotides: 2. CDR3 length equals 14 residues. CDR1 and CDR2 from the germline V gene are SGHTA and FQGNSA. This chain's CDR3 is CASSPDRGNSPLHF. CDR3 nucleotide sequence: TGTGCCAGCAGCCCGGACAGGGGTAATTCACCCCTCCACTTT.

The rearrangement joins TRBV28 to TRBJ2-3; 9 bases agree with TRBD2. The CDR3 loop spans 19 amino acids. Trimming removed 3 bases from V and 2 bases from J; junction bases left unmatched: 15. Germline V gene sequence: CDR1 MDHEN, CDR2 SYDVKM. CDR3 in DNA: TGTGCCAGCAGTTTCATCTCAACGGAGCTAGCGGGGTTCACAGATACGCAGTATTTT. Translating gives CASSFISTELAGFTDTQYF. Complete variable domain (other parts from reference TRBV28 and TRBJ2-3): DVKVTQSSRYLVKRTGEKVFLECVQDMDHENMFWYRQDPGLGLRLIYFSYDVKMKEKGDIPEGYSVSREKKERFSLILESASTNQTSMYLCASSFISTELAGFTDTQYFGPGTRLTVL.

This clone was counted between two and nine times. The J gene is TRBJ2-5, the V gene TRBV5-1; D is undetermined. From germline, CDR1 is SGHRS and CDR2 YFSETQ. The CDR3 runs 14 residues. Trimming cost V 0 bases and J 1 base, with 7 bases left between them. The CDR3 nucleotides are TGCGCCAGCAGCTTGGAAGTCAGCCAAGAGACCCAGTACTTC. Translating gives CASSLEVSQETQYF. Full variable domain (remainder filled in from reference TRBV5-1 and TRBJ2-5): KAGVTQTPRYLIKTRGQQVTLSCSPISGHRSVSWYQQTPGQGLQFLFEYFSETQRNKGNFPGRFSGRQFSNSRSEMNVSTLELGDSALYLCASSLEVSQETQYFGPGTRLLVL.

The CDR3 region is CSVGTSGTGRETQYF. CDR3 DNA: TGCAGCGTGGGGACTAGCGGGACAGGGAGAGAGACCCAGTACTTC. The chain has TRBV29-1 and TRBJ2-5, with 13 bases that match TRBD2. Germline CDR1 is SQVTM and CDR2 is ANQGSEA. V lost 6 bases and J lost 4; bases outside the gene matches: 8. The CDR3 covers 15 residues.

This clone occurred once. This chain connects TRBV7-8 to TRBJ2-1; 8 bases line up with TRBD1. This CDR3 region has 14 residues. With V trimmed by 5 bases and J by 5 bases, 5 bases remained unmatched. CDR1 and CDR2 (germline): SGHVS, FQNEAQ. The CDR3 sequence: CASSTGTGNNEQFF. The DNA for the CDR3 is TGTGCCAGCAGCACCGGGACAGGAAACAATGAGCAGTTCTTC.

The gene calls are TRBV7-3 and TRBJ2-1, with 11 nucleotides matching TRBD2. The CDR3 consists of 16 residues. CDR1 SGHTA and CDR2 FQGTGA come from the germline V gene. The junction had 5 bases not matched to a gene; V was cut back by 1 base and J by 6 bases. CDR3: CASSLIAGGPGNEQFF. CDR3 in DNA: TGTGCCAGCAGCTTAATAGCGGGAGGGCCTGGCAATGAGCAGTTCTTC.

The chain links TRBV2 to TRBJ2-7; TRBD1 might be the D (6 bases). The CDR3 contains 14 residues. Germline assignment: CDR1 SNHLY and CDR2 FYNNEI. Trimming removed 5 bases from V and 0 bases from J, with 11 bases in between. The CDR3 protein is CASSRQDTSYEQYF. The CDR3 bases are TGTGCCAGCAGTCGACAGGATACCTCCTACGAGCAGTACTTC.

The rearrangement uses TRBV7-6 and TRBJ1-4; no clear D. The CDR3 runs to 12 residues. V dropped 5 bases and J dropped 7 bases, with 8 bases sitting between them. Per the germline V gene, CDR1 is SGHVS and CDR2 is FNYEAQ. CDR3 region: CASSLSGEKLFF. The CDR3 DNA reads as TGTGCCAGCAGCCTCTCCGGTGAAAAACTGTTTTTT.

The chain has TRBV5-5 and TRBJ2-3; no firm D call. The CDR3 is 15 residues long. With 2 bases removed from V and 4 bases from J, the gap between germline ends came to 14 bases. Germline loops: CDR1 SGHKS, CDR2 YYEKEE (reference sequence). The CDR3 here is CASSFSRQNADTQYF. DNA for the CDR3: TGTGCCAGCAGCTTTAGCCGGCAGAACGCAGATACGCAGTATTTT.

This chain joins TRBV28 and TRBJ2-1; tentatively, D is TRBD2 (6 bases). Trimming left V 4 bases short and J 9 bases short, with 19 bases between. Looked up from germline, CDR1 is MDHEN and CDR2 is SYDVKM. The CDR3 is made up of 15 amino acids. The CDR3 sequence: CASSSLGRGFGEQFF. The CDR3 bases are TGTGCCAGCAGTTCACTAGGGCGGGGATTCGGTGAGCAGTTCTTC.

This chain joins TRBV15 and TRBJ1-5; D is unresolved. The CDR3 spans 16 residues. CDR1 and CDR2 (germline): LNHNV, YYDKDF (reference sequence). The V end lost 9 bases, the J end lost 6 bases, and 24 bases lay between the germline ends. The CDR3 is CATLDVGLGPGQPQHF. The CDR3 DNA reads TGTGCCACTCTAGACGTAGGACTCGGACCCGGTCAGCCCCAGCATTTT.

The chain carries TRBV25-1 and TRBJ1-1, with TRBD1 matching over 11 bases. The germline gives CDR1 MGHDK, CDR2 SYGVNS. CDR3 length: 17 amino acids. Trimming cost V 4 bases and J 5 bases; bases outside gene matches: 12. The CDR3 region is CASSGSSGTGGRTEAFF. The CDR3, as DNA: TGTGCCAGCAGTGGCTCGTCCGGGACAGGGGGTCGGACTGAAGCTTTCTTT. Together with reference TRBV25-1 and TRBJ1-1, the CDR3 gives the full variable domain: EADIYQTPRYLVIGTGKKITLECSQTMGHDKMYWYQQDPGMELHLIHYSYGVNSTEKGDLSSESTVSRIRTEHFPLTLESARPSHTSQYLCASSGSSGTGGRTEAFFGQGTRLTVV.